The rows below give T cell receptor beta chains drawn from one sample of a study of T-cell memory formation after mild COVID-19. A single record per CDR3 protein comes from TCRdb applying MiXCR to the 5' RACE reads. Of fewer than 140,000 distinct CDR3 sequences in the sample, around 15% were seen once. Material: PBMCs or a T cell subset sorted from them (not recorded which). These receptors were taken from an adult woman who had mild COVID-19 (a few samples of this study predate the infection). Cell type and time point are not known. CDR3s include the opening cysteine and the closing phenylalanine or tryptophan. Each record gives: J gene, CDR3 length, V gene, clone size, D gene, CDR3 protein, CDR3 DNA. The D gene is left open where the match is weak. Size values are once, few and many counts, or a class for expanded clones, and some rows have none.

TRBJ1-1,11,TRBV29-1,NA,NA,CPPWVTTEAFF,TGCCCCCCCTGGGTAACCACTGAAGCTTTCTTT
TRBJ2-7,13,TRBV20-1,few,NA,CSARDDTAGEQYF,TGCAGTGCTAGAGACGACACAGCAGGCGAGCAGTACTTC
TRBJ1-1,13,TRBV30,NA,NA,CAWSNNPWGEAFF,TGTGCCTGGAGTAATAATCCCTGGGGTGAAGCTTTCTTT
TRBJ1-3,15,TRBV4-1,NA,NA,CASSVDGVSGNTIYF,TGCGCCAGCAGCGTGGACGGCGTCTCTGGAAACACCATATATTTT
TRBJ2-7,16,TRBV28,once,TRBD2,CASSPPSSGRVREQYF,TGTGCCAGCAGTCCTCCCAGTAGCGGGAGGGTACGCGAGCAGTACTTC
TRBJ2-5,13,TRBV12-3/TRBV12-4,NA,NA,CASSLPDRVTQYF,TGTGCCAGCAGTCTCCCCGACAGAGTGACCCAGTACTTC
TRBJ2-3,15,TRBV29-1,NA,TRBD1,CSVELRQGQLDTQYF,TGCAGCGTTGAACTAAGACAGGGGCAGTTAGATACGCAGTATTTT
TRBJ2-7,15,TRBV5-5,NA,TRBD1,CASSLRTGGTYEQYF,TGTGCCAGCAGCTTAAGAACAGGGGGTACCTACGAGCAGTACTTC
TRBJ2-7,14,TRBV2,NA,NA,CASSSEDIRFEQYF,TGTGCCAGCAGTTCCGAGGACATCAGGTTCGAGCAGTACTTC
TRBJ2-7,11,TRBV10-2,NA,NA,CASSGGYEQYF,TGCGCCAGCAGTGGGGGATACGAGCAGTACTTC
TRBJ1-3,15,TRBV4-1,NA,NA,CASDSGASSGNTIYF,TGCGCCAGCGATTCAGGGGCCAGCTCTGGAAACACCATATATTTT
TRBJ1-1,15,TRBV7-2,NA,NA,CASTLISQVDTEAFF,TGTGCCAGCACCCTTATAAGTCAGGTGGACACTGAAGCTTTCTTT
TRBJ2-1,10,TRBV29-1,few,NA,CSVEDIWQFF,TGCAGCGTTGAAGATATCTGGCAGTTCTTC
TRBJ2-4,15,TRBV20-1,NA,NA,CSAREDLLAKNIQYF,TGCAGTGCTAGAGAGGACCTTCTAGCCAAAAACATTCAGTACTTC
TRBJ2-7,14,TRBV4-3,NA,NA,CASSPTFGNYEQYF,TGCGCCAGCAGCCCCACCTTTGGGAACTACGAGCAGTACTTC
TRBJ2-7,12,TRBV4-1,NA,TRBD1,CASSHTGAEQYF,TGCGCCAGCAGCCATACAGGGGCCGAGCAGTACTTC
TRBJ2-1,14,TRBV29-1,few,NA,CSVVRRGKGNEQFF,TGCAGCGTTGTCAGGAGGGGGAAGGGAAATGAGCAGTTCTTC
TRBJ2-7,13,TRBV7-9,NA,NA,CASSMDGTWEQYF,TGTGCCAGCAGCATGGACGGGACTTGGGAGCAGTACTTC
TRBJ2-7,14,TRBV7-8,many,TRBD2,CASTSGREPYEQYF,TGTGCCAGCACAAGCGGGCGGGAGCCCTACGAGCAGTACTTC
TRBJ1-1,12,TRBV6-5,NA,NA,CASSYANTEAFF,TGTGCCAGCAGTTACGCGAACACTGAAGCTTTCTTT
TRBJ2-1,10,TRBV6-4,many,NA,CASRNNEQFF,TGTGCCAGCAGAAACAATGAGCAGTTCTTC
TRBJ2-7,13,TRBV20-1,few,NA,CSARVVGVYEQYF,TGCAGTGCTAGAGTAGTTGGGGTCTACGAGCAGTACTTC
TRBJ1-5,15,TRBV7-9,NA,NA,CASSLSSSWDQPQHF,TGTGCCAGCAGCTTATCTTCCAGCTGGGATCAGCCCCAGCATTTT
TRBJ2-5,17,TRBV2,NA,TRBD2,CASSETSGREYQETQYF,TGTGCCAGCAGTGAAACTAGCGGGAGGGAGTACCAAGAGACCCAGTACTTC
TRBJ2-1,15,TRBV9,NA,TRBD2,CASSGGTSGSGEQFF,TGTGCCAGCAGCGGAGGGACTAGCGGGAGTGGTGAGCAGTTCTTC
TRBJ1-6,16,TRBV4-1,NA,TRBD1,CASSHREQGVNSPLHF,TGCGCCAGCAGCCACAGGGAACAGGGGGTGAATTCACCCCTCCACTTT
TRBJ2-7,13,TRBV12-3/TRBV12-4,few,NA,CASSFAEAYEQYF,TGTGCCAGCAGTTTCGCCGAAGCCTACGAGCAGTACTTC
TRBJ2-7,12,TRBV20-1,few,NA,CSASFGVREQYF,TGCAGTGCTAGCTTCGGGGTCCGGGAGCAGTACTTC
TRBJ2-1,13,TRBV12-3/TRBV12-4,NA,NA,CASSFGLAYEQFF,TGTGCCAGCAGTTTTGGGCTAGCGTATGAGCAGTTCTTC
TRBJ2-7,13,TRBV29-1,many,NA,CSVETGDSYEQYF,TGCAGCGTTGAGACGGGGGACTCCTACGAGCAGTACTTC
TRBJ1-1,14,TRBV7-9,NA,NA,CASSLMSRNTEAFF,TGTGCCAGCAGCTTAATGTCCCGCAATACTGAAGCTTTCTTT
TRBJ2-1,18,TRBV4-3,NA,TRBD2,CASSQDPALAGVDNEQFF,TGCGCCAGCAGCCAAGACCCGGCTCTAGCGGGAGTAGACAATGAGCAGTTCTTC
TRBJ2-7,11,TRBV30,NA,NA,CAWSVGIEQYF,TGTGCCTGGAGTGTAGGGATAGAGCAGTACTTC
TRBJ1-2,16,TRBV27,few,TRBD1,CASSLIAGQGSYGYTF,TGTGCCAGCAGTTTAATAGCGGGACAGGGCTCCTATGGCTACACCTTC
TRBJ2-2,13,TRBV11-2,NA,NA,CASSLVGGGELFF,TGTGCCAGCAGCCTGGTCGGGGGCGGGGAGCTGTTTTTT
TRBJ1-2,16,TRBV20-1,few,NA,CSARDLVAAGETGDNF,TGCAGTGCTAGAGATCTGGTCGCGGCAGGGGAGACCGGTGACAACTTC
TRBJ2-7,12,TRBV12-3/TRBV12-4,NA,NA,CASRGDRTWQYF,TGTGCCAGCAGGGGGGACCGTACATGGCAGTACTTC
TRBJ2-3,14,TRBV29-1,few,NA,CSVEGEGEVDTQYF,TGCAGCGTTGAAGGGGAGGGGGAGGTAGATACGCAGTATTTT
TRBJ2-3,15,TRBV15,NA,TRBD2,CATSPGTSGTDTQYF,TGTGCCACCAGCCCCGGGACTAGCGGCACAGATACGCAGTATTTT
TRBJ1-1,13,TRBV4-1,NA,TRBD1,CASSQQGAGEAFF,TGCGCCAGCAGCCAACAGGGGGCCGGTGAAGCTTTCTTT
TRBJ2-5,15,TRBV5-1,few,NA,CASSLADSYQETQYF,TGCGCCAGCAGCTTAGCGGACAGCTACCAAGAGACCCAGTACTTC
TRBJ2-5,14,TRBV7-9,many,NA,CASLGGSGQETQYF,TGTGCCAGCCTCGGCGGCTCCGGCCAAGAGACCCAGTACTTC
TRBJ2-5,15,TRBV16,NA,TRBD2,CASSQSSGIQETQYF,TGTGCCAGCAGCCAATCTAGCGGGATTCAAGAGACCCAGTACTTC
TRBJ2-3,18,TRBV11-2,few,TRBD2,CASSLVAPGTSTSDTQYF,TGTGCCAGCAGCTTAGTGGCGCCCGGGACTAGCACCTCAGATACGCAGTATTTT
TRBJ2-1,12,TRBV24-1,NA,NA,CATSDFGNEQFF,TGTGCCACCAGTGATTTTGGCAATGAGCAGTTCTTC
TRBJ2-5,15,TRBV11-2,once,TRBD2,CASSSPRGVQWAQYF,TGTGCCAGCAGCTCTCCCCGGGGGGTCCAGTGGGCCCAGTACTTC
TRBJ1-1,14,TRBV5-5,few,NA,CASSHNAVNTEAFF,TGTGCCAGCAGCCACAATGCGGTGAACACTGAAGCTTTCTTT
TRBJ1-6,14,TRBV7-9,NA,NA,CASSLAHINSPLHF,TGTGCCAGCAGCTTAGCCCACATTAATTCACCCCTCCACTTT
TRBJ2-5,16,TRBV7-9,NA,NA,CASSSLTFGQIETQYF,TGTGCCAGCAGCTCCTTAACTTTTGGACAGATAGAGACCCAGTACTTC
TRBJ2-3,14,TRBV29-1,NA,NA,CSVEASRRTDTQYF,TGCAGCGTTGAGGCTAGCAGGAGGACAGATACGCAGTATTTT
TRBJ1-2,15,TRBV6-5,few,NA,CASSYGTVVGYGYTF,TGTGCCAGCAGTTATGGGACCGTAGTGGGCTATGGCTACACCTTC
TRBJ2-2,17,TRBV15,NA,TRBD2,CATSTGLAGANTGELFF,TGTGCCACCAGCACAGGACTAGCGGGGGCAAACACCGGGGAGCTGTTTTTT
TRBJ2-5,12,TRBV20-1,NA,NA,CSADGAQETQYF,TGCAGTGCGGACGGGGCTCAAGAGACCCAGTACTTC
TRBJ2-1,15,TRBV7-3,NA,TRBD2,CASSITTSGYNEQFF,TGTGCCAGCAGCATCACGACTAGCGGCTACAATGAGCAGTTCTTC